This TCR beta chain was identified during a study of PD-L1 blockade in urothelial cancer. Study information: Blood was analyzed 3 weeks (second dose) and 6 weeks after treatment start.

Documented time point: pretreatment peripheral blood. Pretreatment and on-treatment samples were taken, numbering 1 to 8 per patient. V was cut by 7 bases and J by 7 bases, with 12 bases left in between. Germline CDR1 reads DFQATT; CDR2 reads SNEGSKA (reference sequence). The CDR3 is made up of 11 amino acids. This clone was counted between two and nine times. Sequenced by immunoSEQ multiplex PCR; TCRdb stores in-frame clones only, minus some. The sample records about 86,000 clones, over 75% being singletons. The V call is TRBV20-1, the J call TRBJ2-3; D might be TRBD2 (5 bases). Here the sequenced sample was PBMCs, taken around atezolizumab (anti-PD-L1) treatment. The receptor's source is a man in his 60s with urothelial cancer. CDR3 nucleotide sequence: TGCAGTGTTTCGATCGGGAATACGCAGTATTTT. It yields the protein CSVSIGNTQYF.